The 28 T cell receptor beta chains listed next were all sequenced from one sample in a study of T-cell memory formation after mild COVID-19. TCRdb passed the 5' RACE reads through MiXCR, listing each CDR3 protein once. This table has about 340,000 distinct CDR3 sequences, under 25% appearing once. What was sequenced was PBMCs or a T cell subset sorted from them (not recorded which). These receptors all come from an adult woman who had mild COVID-19 (a few samples of this study predate the infection). Cell type and time point are not known.

The chain employs TRBV27 and TRBJ2-1; either TRBD1 or TRBD2 may fit D (7 bases each). In germline, CDR1 is MNHEY, CDR2 SMNVEV (reference sequence). The length of the CDR3 is 18 residues. The V gene lost 5 bases and the J gene lost 4 bases, with 24 bases spanning the gap. The CDR3: CASSPRGGSITPYNEQFF. The CDR3, as DNA: TGTGCCAGCAGTCCCAGGGGGGGGTCCATCACTCCATACAATGAGCAGTTCTTC.

This sequence joins TRBV7-9 and TRBJ2-1; a weak D match, TRBD1 (6 bases). The V gene's germline CDR1 is SEHNR and CDR2 FQNEAQ (reference sequence). Trimming stripped 3 bases from V and 4 bases from J, with 10 bases between. CDR3 length: 14 residues. The DNA of the CDR3 is TGTGCCAGCAGCTTGGGGACACGATACAATGAGCAGTTCTTC. Encoded protein: CASSLGTRYNEQFF. The full variable domain, completed using reference TRBV7-9 and TRBJ2-1, is DTGVSQNPRHKITKRGQNVTFRCDPISEHNRLYWYRQTLGQGPEFLTYFQNEAQLEKSRLLSDRFSAERPKGSFSTLEIQRTEQGDSAMYLCASSLGTRYNEQFFGPGTRLTVL.

The rearrangement links TRBV9 to TRBJ2-7, with D tentatively TRBD1 (6 bases). The V gene's germline CDR1 is SGDLS and CDR2 YYNGEE. The CDR3 loop spans 15 amino acids. The germline V and J ends were trimmed by 1 base and 4 bases, with 15 bases remaining between them. CDR3 sequence (DNA): TGTGCCAGCAGCGTAAGTCACAATCAGGGGTACGAGCAGTACTTC. This gives the protein CASSVSHNQGYEQYF.

This clonotype was picked up a small number of times. CDR3 coding DNA: TGTGCCAGCAGCGTACAGGGGTACACCGGGGAGCTGTTTTTT. Its protein product is CASSVQGYTGELFF. V and J are TRBV9 and TRBJ2-2; tentative D call: TRBD1 (6 bases). Germline assignment: CDR1 SGDLS and CDR2 YYNGEE. The V gene lost 1 base and the J gene lost 3 bases, with 7 bases spanning the gap. The CDR3 has 14 amino acids. The full variable domain, with the rest looked up from reference TRBV9 and TRBJ2-2, is DSGVTQTPKHLITATGQRVTLRCSPRSGDLSVYWYQQSLDQGLQFLIQYYNGEERAKGNILERFSAQQFPDLHSELNLSSLELGDSALYFCASSVQGYTGELFFGEGSRLTVL.

The gene calls are TRBV7-2 and TRBJ1-1; D gene unclear. Looked up from germline, CDR1 is SGHTA and CDR2 is FQGNSA. This CDR3 comprises 15 residues. V lost 1 base and J 0 bases, leaving 9 bases between the germline ends. Here the CDR3 reads CASSLVVNLNTEAFF. CDR3 nucleotide sequence: TGTGCCAGCAGCTTAGTCGTCAATCTGAACACTGAAGCTTTCTTT.

The chain couples TRBV6-5 to TRBJ1-1; D is unclear. V was clipped by 5 bases and J by 9 bases, with 10 bases between them. Germline V lookup: CDR1 MNHEY, CDR2 SVGAGI. The CDR3 consists of 11 residues. The CDR3 here is CASSGPFQAFF. The CDR3, as DNA: TGTGCCAGCAGTGGACCTTTTCAAGCTTTCTTT.

The chain carries TRBV20-1 and TRBJ2-7, with D possibly being TRBD2 (6 bases). The CDR3 consists of 13 residues. CDR1 is DFQATT and CDR2 is SNEGSKA in the germline V gene (reference sequence). Between the trimmed V and J ends, which lost 3 bases and 4 bases, there was a span of 13 bases. The CDR3 region has the DNA TGCAGTGCTAGTGTCGGGGGTTTTTACGAGCAGTACTTC. Protein product: CSASVGGFYEQYF.

This clonotype was seen more than once but under ten times. V usage is TRBV11-3 and J usage is TRBJ2-5, with D possibly matching TRBD2 (6 bases). The CDR3 has 17 residues. Germline loops: CDR1 SGHNT, CDR2 YENEEA. The V end lost 3 bases, the J end lost 4 bases, and 21 bases lay between the germline ends. CDR3: CASSFLLGYSGRETQYF. The CDR3 DNA is TGTGCCAGCAGCTTTCTCCTAGGCTACTCCGGGAGAGAGACCCAGTACTTC.

This clonotype was counted a few times. The V call is TRBV18, the J call TRBJ2-7; a possible D gene is TRBD1 (5 bases). This CDR3 region has 15 residues. V was shortened by 4 bases and J by 3 bases, with 16 bases between the two germline ends. Germline-derived CDR1 and CDR2 are KGHSH and LQKENI. The CDR3 here is CASSLSRTTNYEQYF. The CDR3 region has the DNA TGTGCCAGCTCACTATCCCGGACAACCAACTACGAGCAGTACTTC.

CDR3 region: CASSLTAGVGETQYF. CDR3 DNA: TGCGCCAGCAGCTTGACAGCGGGAGTTGGAGAGACCCAGTACTTC. The chain carries TRBV5-1 and TRBJ2-5, with 8 bases aligning to TRBD2. The CDR3 has 15 amino acids. The trim removed 1 base at V and 4 bases at J, leaving 6 bases unmatched. Germline CDR1 SGHRS, CDR2 YFSETQ.

The genes are TRBV19 and TRBJ2-1, with 15 bases aligning to TRBD2. In germline, CDR1 is LNHDA, CDR2 SQIVND (reference sequence). V dropped 3 bases and J dropped 9; count of bases not matched to a gene: 6. The CDR3 has 16 residues. The CDR3 DNA reads TGTGCCAGTAGTATTCAAGGGACTAGCGGGGGGCTTGAGCAGTTCTTC. Amino acids: CASSIQGTSGGLEQFF.

This clonotype turned up a few times. The CDR3 sequence is CASSLSGLRKETQYF. The CDR3 DNA reads as TGTGCCAGCAGTCTCTCGGGCCTTCGGAAAGAGACCCAGTACTTC. This chain links TRBV12-3 or TRBV12-4 with TRBJ2-5; no definite D call. The CDR3 sequence is 15 residues long. Trimming took 5 bases from V and 3 from J, leaving 16 bases between them.

This clonotype was seen only a few times. The chain uses TRBV20-1 and TRBJ2-7; D gene ambiguous. This CDR3 contains 13 residues. Germline lookup yields CDR1 DFQATT and CDR2 SNEGSKA (reference sequence). Trimming took off 3 bases at V and 2 bases at J, with 11 bases between the two ends. CDR3 amino acids: CSARPHLTYEQYF. The CDR3 nucleotides are TGCAGTGCTAGGCCCCATTTGACCTACGAGCAGTACTTC.

This sequence joins TRBV7-2 and TRBJ2-1; 16 bases are shared with TRBD2. V was pared by 5 bases and J by 8 bases, with 9 bases of the junction left unmatched. The CDR3 length is 17 residues. CDR1 and CDR2 from the germline V gene are SGHTA and FQGNSA. CDR3: CASSLYPGTSGRDEQFF. For the CDR3, the DNA is TGTGCCAGCAGCCTATACCCCGGGACTAGCGGGAGGGATGAGCAGTTCTTC.

In this sample, this clonotype turned up a few times. V gene TRBV14 combines with J gene TRBJ2-7; 9 nucleotides align to TRBD1. The CDR3 sequence is 16 residues long. Germline V lookup: CDR1 SGHDN, CDR2 FVKESK. The J segment lost 4 bases and the V segment lost 1 base, leaving 8 bases of the junction unmatched. CDR3 amino acids: CASSQARGTGRYEQYF. CDR3 nucleotides: TGTGCCAGCAGCCAAGCGAGGGGGACAGGGCGATACGAGCAGTACTTC.

DNA for the CDR3: TGTGCCAGCCAGAGCGGGTTGCTCGACAACTATGGCTACACCTTC. Amino acids: CASQSGLLDNYGYTF. The rearrangement uses TRBV6-5 and TRBJ1-2; D gene ambiguous. The CDR3 runs to 15 residues. CDR1 is MNHEY and CDR2 is SVGAGI in the germline V gene. Trimming pared 8 bases from V and 2 bases from J, leaving 18 bases between.

This clonotype was found many times. The V and J genes are TRBV29-1 and TRBJ1-2; 9 bases agree with TRBD1. Germline V gene sequence: CDR1 SQVTM, CDR2 ANQGSEA. There are 13 residues in the CDR3. Trimming at V came to 4 bases and at J to 2 bases, leaving 2 bases not matched to a gene. The DNA for the CDR3 is TGCAGCGTTGGAGGGACAGGGAACTATGGCTACACCTTC. Its protein product is CSVGGTGNYGYTF.

There are many counts of this clonotype. The rearrangement links TRBV7-2 to TRBJ2-2, with TRBD2 identical over 14 bases. The length of the CDR3 is 15 residues. Germline V gives CDR1 SGHTA, CDR2 FQGNSA. With 4 bases clipped from V and 6 bases from J, the junction kept 1 base outside the gene matches. The CDR3 reads CASSSGLAGAGELFF. The CDR3 bases are TGTGCCAGCAGCTCGGGACTAGCGGGAGCCGGGGAGCTGTTTTTT.

This clonotype appeared a few times. The rearrangement links TRBV7-9 to TRBJ1-4; 9 nucleotides line up with TRBD1. V shed 1 base, J shed 9 bases, and the junction held 9 bases outside the gene matches. The CDR3 spans 16 residues. In germline, CDR1 is SEHNR, CDR2 FQNEAQ (reference sequence). CDR3 loop: CASSLGSRDRDKKLFF. The CDR3 DNA reads as TGTGCCAGCAGCTTAGGGTCCCGGGACAGGGATAAAAAACTGTTTTTT.

The chain couples TRBV7-9 to TRBJ2-7; D is ambiguous. The CDR3 is made up of 13 amino acids. From germline, CDR1 is SEHNR and CDR2 FQNEAQ (reference sequence). Deletions cut 1 base from V and 7 bases from J, with 11 bases between. DNA of the CDR3: TGTGCCAGCAGCTTAGTTACGGGCAGAGAGCAGTACTTC. Amino acid sequence: CASSLVTGREQYF.

The gene calls are TRBV7-2 and TRBJ2-2; TRBD2 agrees at 11 bases. From germline, CDR1 is SGHTA and CDR2 FQGNSA. This CDR3 comprises 15 residues. The V and J ends lost 6 bases and 5 bases, in that order; junction bases with no gene match: 5. CDR3 nucleotide sequence: TGTGCCAGCAGTCCGGGACTAGCGGTGACCGGGGAGCTGTTTTTT. Translated, it gives CASSPGLAVTGELFF.

This chain uses TRBV27 with TRBJ2-7; possibly TRBD2 for D (6 bases). V lost 8 bases to trimming and J lost 4 bases, with 18 bases between them. Germline lookup yields CDR1 MNHEY and CDR2 SMNVEV (reference sequence). This CDR3 has 14 residues. The CDR3, as DNA: TGTGCCAGCTCTATCGGGGGTTCCCTTTACGAGCAGTACTTC. As protein: CASSIGGSLYEQYF.

This clonotype was detected only a few times. V is TRBV2 and J is TRBJ2-5; TRBD1 aligns across 8 bases. V lost 4 bases and J lost 7; bases outside the gene matches: 5. The CDR3 contains 13 residues. Germline CDR1 reads SNHLY; CDR2 reads FYNNEI. The CDR3 DNA is TGTGCCAGCAGTGCTGGACAGGGTGGGACCCAGTACTTC. Its protein product is CASSAGQGGTQYF.

The chain combines TRBV5-1 with TRBJ1-1, with D possibly being TRBD1 (6 bases). Germline V gene sequence: CDR1 SGHRS, CDR2 YFSETQ. This CDR3 is 14 amino acids long. V was trimmed by 7 bases and J by 1 base, leaving 14 bases between them. CDR3 sequence: CASARSGQNTEAFF. DNA of the CDR3: TGCGCCAGCGCTCGTTCGGGACAGAACACTGAAGCTTTCTTT.

In this sample, this clonotype turned up a few times. The chain carries TRBV20-1 and TRBJ1-1; D ambiguous. CDR3 size: 16 residues. Germline values: CDR1 DFQATT, CDR2 SNEGSKA (reference sequence). The V gene lost 0 bases and the J gene lost 1 base, with 15 bases spanning the gap. CDR3 sequence reads: CSARDRRAYRNTEAFF. The CDR3, as DNA: TGCAGTGCTAGAGATAGAAGGGCATATCGGAACACTGAAGCTTTCTTT.

This clonotype showed up just a few times. This chain uses TRBV7-9 with TRBJ1-1; TRBD1 is a possible D gene (5 bases). This CDR3 region has 13 residues. Germline V gene sequence: CDR1 SEHNR, CDR2 FQNEAQ (reference sequence). V gave up 6 bases and J gave up 6 bases, with 14 bases separating them. Written as DNA, the CDR3 is TGTGCCAGCAGTTGGGAGGGGCAATCTGAAGCTTTCTTT. The encoded protein is CASSWEGQSEAFF.

V and J are TRBV19 and TRBJ2-7, with 7 bases fitting TRBD2. CDR1 and CDR2 (germline): LNHDA, SQIVND (reference sequence). Germline trimming cut 3 bases from V and 4 bases from J; bases unmatched to any gene: 6. The CDR3 consists of 14 residues. CDR3: CASSMVGGIYEQYF. The DNA of the CDR3 is TGTGCCAGTAGTATGGTGGGAGGGATATACGAGCAGTACTTC.

The chain links TRBV7-8 to TRBJ1-5, with 7 bases aligning to TRBD1. Germline V CDR1 and CDR2: SGHVS, FQNEAQ. V shed 1 base, J shed 9 bases, and the junction held 9 bases outside the gene matches. CDR3 length: 15 amino acids. As DNA, the CDR3 is TGTGCCAGCAGCTTAGGACGGACAGGCGCTAGGCCCCAGCATTTT. Protein: CASSLGRTGARPQHF.